The 29 T cell receptor beta chains below come from one sample, sequenced in a study of a mutant IDH1 vaccine in newly diagnosed glioma. The time point denotes: week 23, last vaccination. Doses consisted of 300 ug of mutant IDH1 20-mer peptide each, paired with topical imiquimod. The antigens these receptors bind are not known. Sequenced by immunoSEQ multiplex PCR; TCRdb stores in-frame clones only, minus some. The sample lists some 31,000 clones, about 85% seen once, with approximately 7.6% in the top ten. The sample here was PBMCs, taken from a glioma patient whose treatment included an IDH1 peptide vaccine. Receptors originate from a woman aged 18 to 35 with glioma.

This chain links TRBV2 with TRBJ2-5; TRBD2 agrees at 8 bases. J was trimmed by 2 bases and V by 6 bases; bases with no gene match: 8. The CDR3 runs 15 residues. CDR1 and CDR2 (germline): SNHLY, FYNNEI. CDR3 in amino acids: CASSQLERGQETQYF. CDR3 nucleotide sequence: TGTGCCAGCAGCCAACTAGAGCGGGGGCAAGAGACCCAGTACTTC.

The genes are TRBV30 and TRBJ1-5; D unresolved. The CDR3 runs to 14 residues. V was clipped by 5 bases and J by 0 bases, with 11 bases between them. CDR1 is GTSNPN and CDR2 is SVGIG in the germline V gene (reference sequence). CDR3 nucleotide sequence: TGTGCCTGGGGAAAGGGTGATAGCAATCAGCCCCAGCATTTT. It translates to CAWGKGDSNQPQHF.

This rearrangement joins TRBV25-1 to TRBJ1-1; the D gene is possibly TRBD1 (5 bases). The CDR3 length is 15 residues. Trimming cost V 4 bases and J 7 bases, with 19 bases left between them. Germline loops: CDR1 MGHDK, CDR2 SYGVNS. The CDR3 sequence is CASSGHNQGYGEAFF. The CDR3, as DNA: TGTGCCAGCAGTGGGCACAATCAGGGTTACGGTGAAGCTTTCTTT. Full variable domain (rest looked up from reference TRBV25-1 and TRBJ1-1): EADIYQTPRYLVIGTGKKITLECSQTMGHDKMYWYQQDPGMELHLIHYSYGVNSTEKGDLSSESTVSRIRTEHFPLTLESARPSHTSQYLCASSGHNQGYGEAFFGQGTRLTVV.

This clone was detected only a few times. The J gene is TRBJ1-1, the V gene TRBV7-8; D call uncertain. The CDR3 is 12 residues long. Trimming left V 5 bases short and J 11 bases short, with 15 bases between. Germline V gene sequence: CDR1 SGHVS, CDR2 FQNEAQ. The CDR3 loop reads CASSPLESQAFF. CDR3 nucleotides: TGTGCCAGCAGCCCCCTAGAGAGCCAGGCTTTCTTT.

The rearrangement joins TRBV2 to TRBJ1-2; no reliable D call. Germline V gene sequence: CDR1 SNHLY, CDR2 FYNNEI. V lost 9 bases, J lost 6 bases, and 23 bases lay in between. CDR3 size: 15 residues. This chain's CDR3 is CARRAGGRSDDGYTF. For the CDR3, the DNA is TGTGCCAGGAGGGCGGGAGGCCGGTCCGATGATGGCTACACCTTC. The full variable domain, in which reference TRBV2 and TRBJ1-2 provide the parts outside the CDR3, is EPEVTQTPSHQVTQMGQEVILRCVPISNHLYFYWYRQILGQKVEFLVSFYNNEISEKSEIFDDQFSVERPDGSNFTLKIRSTKLEDSAMYFCARRAGGRSDDGYTFGSGTRLTVV.

This rearrangement joins TRBV11-3 to TRBJ1-1; D is unclear. The CDR3 covers 14 residues. CDR1 is SGHNT and CDR2 is YENEEA in the germline V gene. Between the trimmed V and J ends, which lost 5 bases and 3 bases, there was a span of 13 bases. The CDR3 coding sequence is TGTGCCAGCAGCCCCCGGGCCGGGGACACTGAAGCTTTCTTT. This gives the protein CASSPRAGDTEAFF.

The V call is TRBV4-1, the J call TRBJ2-5; maybe TRBD1 (6 bases). The germline CDR1 and CDR2 sequences are MGHRA and YSYEKL. The CDR3 covers 17 residues. V lost 4 bases, J lost 5 bases, and 23 bases lay in between. This chain's CDR3 is CASSLRQGGTRSETQYF. The CDR3 DNA is TGCGCCAGCAGCCTTCGACAAGGGGGAACGAGGTCCGAGACCCAGTACTTC.

This clone was detected only a few times. The chain employs TRBV5-6 and TRBJ2-1, with TRBD1 as a possible D gene (6 bases). Germline V lookup: CDR1 SGHDT, CDR2 YYEEEE. The germline V and J ends were trimmed by 5 bases and 9 bases, with 9 bases remaining between them. The CDR3 consists of 11 residues. The CDR3 DNA reads TGTGCCAGCAGTTGGGGGCGTGAGCAGTTCTTC. It codes for CASSWGREQFF.

This clone was detected once. The chain has TRBV10-3 and TRBJ1-6; D unresolved. The V end was cut by 0 bases, the J end by 9 bases, with 12 bases between. CDR3 length: 15 residues. Per germline, CDR1 ENHRY and CDR2 SYGVKD. The CDR3 protein is CAISESVTLGSPLHF. For the CDR3, the DNA is TGTGCCATCAGTGAGTCGGTGACCCTGGGTTCACCCCTCCACTTT.

The V gene is TRBV11-2, the J gene TRBJ1-2; 8 nucleotides line up with TRBD1. V lost 5 bases to trimming and J lost 6 bases; unmatched junction nucleotides: 11. Germline CDR1 reads SGHAT; CDR2 reads FQNNGV. This CDR3 spans 15 amino acids. The CDR3 nucleotides are TGTGCCAGCAGCCCTACACAGGGGGTGGCGGATGGCTACACCTTC. Translation gives CASSPTQGVADGYTF. Supplemented by reference TRBV11-2 and TRBJ1-2, the full variable domain reads EAGVAQSPRYKIIEKRQSVAFWCNPISGHATLYWYQQILGQGPKLLIQFQNNGVVDDSQLPKDRFSAERLKGVDSTLKIQPAKLEDSAVYLCASSPTQGVADGYTFGSGTRLTVV.

The chain links TRBV4-3 to TRBJ2-7, with D perhaps assigned TRBD1 or TRBD2 (5 bases each). The CDR3 loop spans 15 amino acids. The germline V and J ends were trimmed by 0 bases and 2 bases, with 11 bases remaining between them. Looked up from germline, CDR1 is LGHNA and CDR2 is YSLEER. The CDR3 DNA sequence: TGCGCCAGCAGCCAAGACTGGACGGGGCCCTACGAGCAGTACTTC. It is translated as CASSQDWTGPYEQYF.

The rearrangement uses TRBV7-9 and TRBJ1-1; a possible D gene is TRBD1 (5 bases). Germline V lookup: CDR1 SEHNR, CDR2 FQNEAQ (reference sequence). The CDR3 consists of 15 residues. V lost 1 base to trimming and J lost 4 bases, with 13 bases between them. CDR3 coding DNA: TGTGCCAGCAGCTTAGATAGTCCAGGGAGCACTGAAGCTTTCTTT. Amino acids: CASSLDSPGSTEAFF.

CDR3 amino acids: CASSYGQGVTDTQYF. CDR3 nucleotides: TGTGCCAGCAGTTACGGCCAGGGAGTCACAGATACGCAGTATTTT. The V call is TRBV6-6, the J call TRBJ2-3; the D call may be TRBD1 or TRBD2 (5 bases each). The CDR3 has 15 amino acids. Per germline, CDR1 MNHNY and CDR2 SVGAGI (reference sequence). V dropped 2 bases and J dropped 2 bases, with 11 bases sitting between them.

The V call is TRBV6-1, the J call TRBJ2-6, with no clear D. V was clipped by 2 bases and J by 2 bases, with 10 bases between them. The germline gives CDR1 MNHNS, CDR2 SASEGT. This CDR3 comprises 16 residues. In nucleotides, the CDR3 is TGTGCCAGCAGTGAAACATATTCAGCTGGGGCCAACGTCCTGACTTTC. It codes for CASSETYSAGANVLTF.

The genes are TRBV19 and TRBJ1-5; D gene unclear. Germline CDR1 reads LNHDA; CDR2 reads SQIVND (reference sequence). The CDR3 spans 13 residues. V lost 3 bases to trimming and J lost 4 bases, with 7 bases between them. CDR3 nucleotides: TGTGCCAGTAGTATCAAGGTAAATCAGCCCCAGCATTTT. Translation gives CASSIKVNQPQHF.

V and J are TRBV7-2 and TRBJ2-1, with 9 bases fitting TRBD2. After removal of 4 bases from V and 7 bases from J, the junction contained 14 bases not matched to a gene. This CDR3 contains 17 residues. The germline V gene has CDR1 SGHTA and CDR2 FQGNSA. The CDR3 region has the DNA TGTGCCAGCAGCTGGGGACTCGGGACTAGCCGTCCGAATGAGCAGTTCTTC. Translated: CASSWGLGTSRPNEQFF.

V gene TRBV2 combines with J gene TRBJ2-1, with D perhaps matching TRBD2 (6 bases). The germline V gene has CDR1 SNHLY and CDR2 FYNNEI. V lost 6 bases to trimming and J lost 0 bases, with 12 bases between them. There are 15 residues in the CDR3. The CDR3 is CASRRDWSSYNEQFF. CDR3 sequence (DNA): TGTGCCAGCAGGCGGGACTGGAGCTCCTACAATGAGCAGTTCTTC.

The chain is built from TRBV6-4 and TRBJ2-3; D gene uncertain. The length of the CDR3 is 14 residues. V was trimmed by 0 bases and J by 3 bases, leaving 7 bases between them. Germline V CDR1 and CDR2: MRHNA, SNTAGT. CDR3 in DNA: TGTGCCAGCAGTGACTCCGCGCGAACAGATACGCAGTATTTT. Its protein is CASSDSARTDTQYF.

The rearrangement links TRBV21-1 to TRBJ1-5; the table assigns TRBD1, which was not confirmed against the DNA. TRBV21-1 is deemed a pseudogene. The CDR3 is 17 amino acids. CDR3 protein: CASTRRDRRYSNQPQHF. In DNA, the CDR3 is TGTGCCAGCACCCGTCGGGACAGACGATATAGCAATCAGCCCCAGCATTTT.

V is TRBV2 and J is TRBJ2-1, with 10 bases matching TRBD2. The CDR3 length is 15 residues. With V trimmed by 4 bases and J by 6 bases, 6 bases remained unmatched. Germline-derived CDR1 and CDR2 are SNHLY and FYNNEI. The CDR3 coding sequence is TGTGCCAGCAGTGTAACTAGCGGGATTATCAATGAGCAGTTCTTC. Translating it yields CASSVTSGIINEQFF.

V and J are TRBV28 and TRBJ1-1; TRBD1 might be the D (5 bases). The CDR3 has 12 amino acids. Trimming pared 8 bases from V and 4 bases from J, leaving 11 bases between. Germline V gives CDR1 MDHEN, CDR2 SYDVKM. The DNA of the CDR3 is TGTGCCAGCGGAGGGGTGCGCACTGAAGCTTTCTTT. Its translation is CASGGVRTEAFF.

The CDR3 reads CAISEFTGWDTEAFF. CDR3 DNA: TGTGCCATCAGTGAGTTTACAGGGTGGGACACTGAAGCTTTCTTT. This sequence joins TRBV10-3 and TRBJ1-1; D is perhaps TRBD1 (6 bases). This CDR3 region has 15 residues. The V end was cut by 1 base, the J end by 3 bases, with 12 bases between. Germline V gene data show CDR1 as ENHRY and CDR2 as SYGVKD.

The chain has TRBV13 and TRBJ2-5; 7 bases are a match to TRBD2. The J segment lost 4 bases and the V segment lost 4 bases, leaving 12 bases of the junction unmatched. The CDR3 consists of 16 residues. Germline assignment: CDR1 PRHDT and CDR2 FYEKMQ (reference sequence). The CDR3 nucleotides are TGTGCCAGCAGCTCCAACTCTGGACTAGTTTCAGAGACCCAGTACTTC. Translation gives CASSSNSGLVSETQYF.

V is TRBV7-2 and J is TRBJ2-7; 7 nucleotides align to TRBD2. CDR1 is SGHTA and CDR2 is FQGNSA in the germline V gene. J was trimmed by 2 bases and V by 5 bases; bases with no gene match: 12. This CDR3 has 16 residues. CDR3 nucleotide sequence: TGTGCCAGCAGCCCGGGGGGTGGCAGGAATCCCTACGAGCAGTACTTC. Encoded protein: CASSPGGGRNPYEQYF.

V usage is TRBV7-6 and J usage is TRBJ2-2, with D hard to call. The germline V and J ends were trimmed by 4 bases and 7 bases, with 7 bases remaining between them. From germline, CDR1 is SGHVS and CDR2 FNYEAQ. The CDR3 consists of 12 residues. As DNA, the CDR3 is TGTGCCAGCAGCTACCTTGGCGGGGAGCTGTTTTTT. The encoded protein is CASSYLGGELFF.

The chain is built from TRBV5-4 and TRBJ2-1; 7 bases are shared with TRBD2. The CDR3 spans 15 residues. Germline V gives CDR1 SGHNT, CDR2 YYREEE (reference sequence). V lost 4 bases to trimming and J lost 4 bases; unmatched junction nucleotides: 8. This CDR3 is CASSGGGTPYNEQFF. Here the CDR3 DNA reads TGTGCCAGCAGCGGGGGAGGGACTCCGTACAATGAGCAGTTCTTC. Filled out from reference TRBV5-4 and TRBJ2-1, the complete variable domain reads ETGVTQSPTHLIKTRGQQVTLRCSSQSGHNTVSWYQQALGQGPQFIFQYYREEENGRGNFPPRFSGLQFPNYSSELNVNALELDDSALYLCASSGGGTPYNEQFFGPGTRLTVL.

Here the CDR3 DNA reads TGTGCCAGCTCACCCTTGGGACAGAGCTCCTACAATGAGCAGTTCTTC. This sequence encodes CASSPLGQSSYNEQFF. The rearrangement links TRBV18 to TRBJ2-1, with 7 bases lining up with TRBD1. Germline-derived CDR1 and CDR2 are KGHSH and LQKENI. There are 16 residues in the CDR3. Losses at the gene ends were 3 bases for V and 0 bases for J; bases not matched to a gene: 5.

By proportion, this clone is medium-sized. The CDR3 region is CAISEGQEYEQYF. The CDR3 bases are TGTGCCATCAGTGAGGGGCAGGAGTACGAGCAGTACTTC. V gene TRBV10-3 combines with J gene TRBJ2-7; D not certain. This CDR3 spans 13 amino acids. Germline assignment: CDR1 ENHRY and CDR2 SYGVKD. The V gene lost 2 bases and the J gene lost 4 bases, with 9 bases spanning the gap.

The V and J genes are TRBV7-7 and TRBJ2-5, with D tentatively TRBD1 (6 bases). Germline V gene sequence: CDR1 SSHAT, CDR2 FNYEAQ (reference sequence). This CDR3 region has 14 residues. CDR3 in amino acids: CASATYGQQETQYF. The CDR3 coding sequence is TGTGCTAGCGCCACCTACGGACAGCAAGAGACCCAGTACTTC.